This TCR beta chain was documented in a study of blood T cell repertoires in COVID-19 (dated by TCRdb to the early 2020s). A note on the overall study: Samples covering the acute and convalescent phases of COVID-19 were provided by collaborators in the United States, Italy and Spain. The material from the prospective study consisted of cDNA or gDNA derived from T cells, B-cell-depleted T cells, or PBMCs. Subjects who had been exposed to COVID-19, were actively infected with it, or had recovered from it provided the deeply sampled blood TCRbeta repertoires that made up the dataset. The repertoires were released in a freely available public database intended as a resource for research on the immune response to SARS-CoV-2. The samples were drawn from two sources: the first 160 participants of the ongoing ImmuneRACE study, and 1,000 to 1,500 subjects contributed by 6 global collaborators. A de-identified subject ID, COVID-19 status, age in years and sex were almost always included in the sample metadata. HLA class I and class II types, where available, came from metadata supplied by the sample provider rather than from assay-based typing.

Overall study results and their limits: How much clinical and demographic metadata was included differed by source and by participant, and the metadata was provided uncurated.

The collaborating institutions used their own protocols to collect whole blood in K2EDTA tubes. Collaborator samples were shipped for TCRbeta analysis as frozen whole blood, isolated PBMCs, or DNA extracted from either sample type. This clone was counted between two and nine times. Its antigen is not yet known. Qualities for individual bases were not recorded, and no much larger clone is one base off. TCRbeta CDR3 regions were amplified from genomic DNA by means of the immunoSEQ Assay, a bias-controlled multiplex PCR. On the study's bioinformatics: Nucleated cell counts per sample were estimated from amplification of reference gene primers within the assay. To quantify the absolute abundance of each unique TCRbeta CDR3 rearrangement, sequence reads were collapsed and filtered. Productive Simpson clonality was computed per sample as the square root of Simpson's diversity index over productive rearrangements. Sourced from immuneACCESS, this table was stored by TCRdb with only in-frame sequences that have V and J called. A share of the clones is absent; for the studies checked, an unresolved V gene accounts for under half, and the remainder has no known explanation. The V and J calls and clone size come from that table; D and trimming were worked out from the DNA. The sample profile shows almost 100,000 clones; roughly nine tenths of them were found once. Over 9% of the sample belongs to the ten largest clones.

The CDR3 covers 18 residues, taking in both the cysteine and the phenylalanine. Left in the record is the CDR3 DNA by itself, 54 bases read in frame from the first base. From V the trimming removes 2 bases and from J it removes 1 base, while the gene matches leave 5 bases of the junction unaccounted for. In the germline V gene, CDR1 corresponds to MGHRA and CDR2 to YSYEKL. The clonotype originates from a man aged 45-65 years with acute or convalescent COVID-19. Input material: peripheral blood. This receptor chain uses TRBV4-1 and TRBJ2-1, with 13 middle bases fitting TRBD2. The CDR3 has the sequence CASSQSGLAGSSYNEQFF. The DNA reads TGCGCCAGCAGCCAATCGGGACTAGCGGGAAGTTCCTACAATGAGCAGTTCTTC.